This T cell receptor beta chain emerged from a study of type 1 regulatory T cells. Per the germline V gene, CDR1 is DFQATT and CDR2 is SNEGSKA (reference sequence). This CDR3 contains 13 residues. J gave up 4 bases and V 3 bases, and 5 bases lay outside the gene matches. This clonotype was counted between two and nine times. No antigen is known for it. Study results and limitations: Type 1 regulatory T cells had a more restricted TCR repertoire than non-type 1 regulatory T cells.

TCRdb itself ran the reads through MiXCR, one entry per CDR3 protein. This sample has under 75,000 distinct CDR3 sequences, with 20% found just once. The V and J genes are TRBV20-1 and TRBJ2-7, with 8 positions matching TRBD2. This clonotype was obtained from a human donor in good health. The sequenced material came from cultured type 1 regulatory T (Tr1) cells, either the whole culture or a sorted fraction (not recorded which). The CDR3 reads CSASRSSGYEQYF. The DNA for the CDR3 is TGCAGTGCTAGTCGGTCTAGCGGGTACGAGCAGTACTTC.